This T cell receptor (beta chain) was sequenced during a study of blood T cells in healthy people across ages. Collection of 8.5 to 10 milliliters of peripheral blood was performed for each donor. The study isolated at least 6 million PBMCs from each sample. The second PCR ran about 7 to 12 cycles with a sample-barcoded 5' primer and J-beta primers. A tag from a template-switch adaptor with 12 random nucleotides marked each cDNA molecule. TCRdb re-analysed the 5' RACE reads in MiXCR, keeping a single row per CDR3 protein. Of 750,000 to 950,000 distinct CDR3 sequences detected, about 29% appear once; the ten largest clones hold roughly 10%. These data also formed part of another study, on T cells of mothers and their children.

The sequence was collected from a woman aged 40 to 50 in good health. The sequencing input was blood.

In nucleotides, the CDR3 is TGCAGCGTTGAGGGTGGGTCCGGGGAGCTGTTTTTT. It specifies CSVEGGSGELFF. V and J are TRBV29-1 and TRBJ2-2, with D hard to call. CDR3 length: 12 amino acids. V shed 3 bases and J shed 6 bases, with 8 bases lying between them. Per the germline V gene, CDR1 is SQVTM and CDR2 is ANQGSEA.